Sequencing of this T cell receptor (beta chain) was carried out in a study of CD4+ T cells in melanoma. V lost 2 bases and J 0 bases, leaving 14 bases between the germline ends. Germline-derived CDR1 and CDR2 are MDHEN and SYDVKM. This CDR3 has 17 residues. The study, taken as a whole, reports: Reportedly, melanoma neoantigen-specific CD4+ T cells showed varied differentiation states. CD8+ T cell, macrophage and B cell function reportedly correlated with neoantigen-specific CD4+ T cells.

As concerns this clone: What it binds is unknown.

Clones were read by immunoSEQ multiplex PCR, and TCRdb kept only the in-frame ones, dropping some. Among 52,000 or so clones, 55% to 75% were seen once, and the ten largest hold 4.8%. The TCR was taken from a human donor with melanoma. V usage is TRBV28 and J usage is TRBJ1-5; D unclear. The sequenced material came from tumor tissue. As DNA, the CDR3 is TGTGCCAGCAGTTTACGGTCAGGTTTCGATAGCAATCAGCCCCAGCATTTT. This codes for CASSLRSGFDSNQPQHF.